This TCR beta chain was found in a study of cytomegalovirus exposure and HLA in healthy donors (dated by TCRdb to about 2017). In the study overall: In an earlier analysis of under 600 of the donors, 250 to 300 Gb of sequence data and 95 million to 130 million unique TCR beta sequences from about 179 million T cells were reported. The number of donors typed differed by locus, with roughly 620-630 for A, B, C, DRB1 and DQB1, 522 for DQA1, 600 to 610 for DPA1, and 472 for DPB1. The later analysis used no new phenotypic data to find candidate immune exposures, relying instead on TCR beta sequences and their occurrence across donors. The study used immunosequencing to profile the T cell repertoires of hundreds of subjects and linked those repertoires to cytomegalovirus serostatus. To study patterns of TCR occurrence, a later analysis re-analyzed previously published TCR beta repertoires from hundreds of donors and added high-resolution HLA genotyping. Among 398 genotyped donors of the cohort, an average of around 250,000 unique TCR beta nucleotide sequences was sequenced per donor, of which approximately 18% were non-productive. Genome-wide SNP genotypes for about 55% of the 666 donors were used in a later genetic analysis, which treated that subset as a discovery cohort. To decide whether each TCR beta V gene segment behaved as functional or pseudogenic, an earlier analysis of over 500 of the donors relied on high-throughput TCR beta sequencing. Along with the roughly 700-subject first cohort, a separate validation cohort of over a hundred different subjects was used. Of the 398 genotyped donors, 81% fell in the genetic ancestry cluster associated with self-reported Caucasian donors. The study aimed to test whether cataloging public T cell receptors could reveal signatures of past pathogen exposure. About five DR-DQ haplotypes were treated as single units for association and clustering because of strong linkage in the cohort. HLA typing covered class I and class II loci at four-digit resolution. About 280 gigabases of sequencing data and around 80 million unique TCR sequences made up an early release that covered about 640 HLA-typed donors. To predict cytomegalovirus infection status, the study combined high-throughput TCR immunosequencing, statistical association of individual TCRs with disease status, and machine learning. Donor age, sex, ethnicity and CMV serostatus were compiled alongside the repertoire data. All discovery cohort repertoires had been generated on a single sequencing platform.

The cohort consisted of 666 healthy bone marrow donors. Cohort members were all nominally healthy when sampled, although unrecorded immune exposures were likely present. The donor tested CMV seropositive, placing the donor among the 289 seropositive members of the cohort. Each donor provided a peripheral blood sample, and peripheral blood mononuclear cells were used for TCR beta sequencing. Genomic DNA extraction from the blood cell samples was performed with the Qiagen DNeasy Blood Extraction Kit. Libraries were made using the immunoSEQ multiplex PCR assay. For the multiplex PCR, a mixture combining 60 forward primers for TCR Vbeta segments and 13 reverse primers for TCR Jbeta segments was used. A multiplex PCR assay on genomic DNA amplified the CDR3 region of rearranged TCR beta genes. Amplified TCR beta libraries were sequenced as 87-base-pair reads on the Illumina HiSeq System. Turning to the authors' computational methods: Across the 500 to 700 repertoires, a later analysis counted tens of millions of unique TCR beta chains, about 10 million of which were shared by at least two donors. Raw reads were error-corrected and collapsed into unique sequences with a nearest-neighbor algorithm that merged closely related sequences to remove PCR and sequencing errors. To assign V, D and J gene segments, CDR3 sequences were aligned to IMGT reference sequences. For a sequence to be retained, a match of at least six nucleotides was required to both a V gene segment and a J gene segment. A rearrangement counted as productive if the CDR3 had no stop codons and remained in frame with V and J, and every other rearrangement counted as non-productive. CDR3 was defined according to IMGT convention as the region running from the second conserved V-encoded cysteine to the conserved J-encoded phenylalanine. Sequences without an unambiguous match to a single V gene segment were excluded from the earlier analysis of 587 of the donors. In an earlier analysis of 450 to 700 of the donors, V segments were called functional above 56.7% productive rearrangements and were called segregating when the between-donor standard deviation exceeded 5%. A statistical classification framework was built for diagnosing cytomegalovirus status from the catalog of TCR beta chain sequences. In a later analysis, TCR nucleotide sequences were compared against IMGT/GENE-DB human TR gene sequences so that V and J genes could be assigned. A later analysis assigned CDR3 sequences and most-parsimonious VDJ recombination scenarios with the TCRdist pipeline. A later analysis defined each TCR beta chain by its CDR3 amino acid sequence plus V-gene family, and excluded reads lacking a unique V-gene family. In a later analysis, a few hundred highly shared, low-generation-probability nucleotide sequences were removed to address suspected cross-contamination and a sequencing artifact. For each public chain, a later analysis derived a clonal expansion index from normalized ranks of inferred template counts within each repertoire. In a later analysis, generation probabilities were computed with a VDJ recombination model fitted to out-of-frame rearrangements, and the resulting probabilities were checked against IGoR. Hypergeometric tests were used in a later analysis to score TCR-TCR, TCR-HLA and TCR-CMV co-occurrence, with a repertoire-size bias correction applied to the TCR pairs. False discovery rates were estimated in a later analysis by permuting HLA or CMV assignments 20 times. In a later analysis, co-occurring TCRs were grouped with DBSCAN, and TCRdist sequence similarity was added when clustering was performed within HLA-allele-positive subsets. Co-occurrence clustering excluded repertoires with fewer than 30,000 or more than 120,000 public chains, plus five with anomalous nucleotide sharing. As stored in TCRdb, this immuneACCESS dataset retains in-frame rearrangements with V and J assigned. A fraction of the clones does not appear; measured against another copy, unresolved V genes explain less than half of the discrepancy, and the remainder lacks a known reason. Clone size and V and J calls were adopted from that table, with D and trimming inferred from the DNA. This sample gives 150,000 to 200,000 clones in total; more than 65% of them show up just once. 3.4% of the sample lies in the top ten.

In this sample, this clone turned up a few times. Its antigen is still unknown. The record has no base qualities; no much larger clone is one base away. CDR1 is given as LNHDA and CDR2 as SQIVND, both from the germline V gene (reference sequence). Trimming takes 10 bases off V and 3 bases off J; junction bases not matched to a gene: 7. From cysteine to phenylalanine, the CDR3 is 14 amino acids long. The entry retains the CDR3 DNA only, 42 bases that are in frame from base 1. On the study overall, not on this receptor specifically: According to a later analysis, parvovirus B19, influenza, CMV and Epstein-Barr virus appeared linked to several top co-occurrence clusters. The classifier was reported to diagnose cytomegalovirus status with high specificity and sensitivity in both the original and validation cohorts. In the study, approximately 160 TCR beta chains were listed as associated with cytomegalovirus. This cohort had only TCR beta chains sequenced, and the lack of alpha or paired-chain data limited which features could be detected. A later analysis found that most CMV-associated TCR beta chains appeared HLA-restricted, with HLA associations seemingly driven largely by CMV exposure. While some public TCRs were present in many individuals, most TCR sequences turned up only very rarely across donors. A further reported finding was that TCR beta sequences accurately predicted the HLA-A and HLA-B alleles for most subjects in the first cohort. Because HLA typing was missing for some donors at each locus, association tests included only the typed subset. When HLA alleles, especially DR and DQ, strongly co-occurred, TCR associations were difficult to assign to individual alleles. V-gene and J-gene trimming of TCR beta chains was associated with a missense DCLRE1C variant in a later genetic analysis, and the association was replicated in an independent cohort. A few of the identified cytomegalovirus-associated TCR beta chains were confirmed in vitro to be specific for cytomegalovirus antigens. About 17 rarely observed V segments, including chromosome 9 orphons, were excluded from the earlier analysis of a few hundred of the donors because counts were too low. In an earlier analysis of roughly 500 of the donors, most TCR beta V segments appeared in productive rearrangements about 87% or about 30% of the time, broadly matching IMGT annotations. A group of highly shared sequence variants was considered likely to be a technical artifact of the sequencing pipeline. According to the authors, the approach could potentially be generalized to other disease states and immunological phenotypes. Sequencing depth was assumed to be roughly uniform across donors in the presence/absence analyses, though that assumption may not hold. Compared with equally common non-associated chains, HLA-associated TCR beta chains in a later analysis were more clonally expanded and had lower generation probabilities. According to a later genetic analysis, donors in an Asian-associated ancestry cluster had fewer N-insertions in productive TCRs than the approximately 670-donor mean. CMV serostatus was the only immune exposure information available for the cohort. Because the 87-base-pair reads could not distinguish some IMGT-functional V segments, including TRBV6-2 and TRBV6-3, those segments were excluded. At a false discovery rate of 0.05, a later analysis linked approximately 18,000 TCR beta sequences to specific HLA alleles. In a later analysis, the rate of TCR association differed among HLA loci, with DRB1 alleles having the most associated TCRs and HLA-C alleles having the fewest. Linkage disequilibrium might explain the correlated functional status among segregating V segments, but an unknown experimental factor could not be excluded.

The sequenced sample was PBMCs. The sequence was obtained from a man aged 40-50 years in good health and CMV-seropositive. The V and J genes are TRBV19 and TRBJ1-2, with 11 central nucleotides matching TRBD1. Read as DNA, the sequence is TGTGCCACGCGGACAGGGGGCGCGGACTATGGCTACACCTTC. It translates as CATRTGGADYGYTF.